The entry below gives a single T cell receptor (beta chain) sequence along with its context. The data were taken from a study of T cells after somatic rescue of genetic block. CDR3 length equals 13 residues. Germline assignment: CDR1 MNHNS and CDR2 SASEGT. The J segment lost 4 bases and the V segment lost 5 bases, leaving 3 bases of the junction unmatched. Measured with immunoSEQ multiplex PCR; TCRdb has only the in-frame clones, and not every one. Of approximately 65,000 clones listed, 85% to 95% are singletons. This clonotype was sampled from a man in his forties. This chain connects TRBV6-1 to TRBJ1-1; 8 positions match TRBD1. The sequenced sample was peripheral blood mononuclear cells (PBMCs). CDR3 in amino acids: CASSKDRATEAFF. The CDR3, as DNA: TGTGCCAGCAGTAAGGACAGGGCCACTGAAGCTTTCTTT.